A selection of T cell receptor beta chains follows, all from one sample in a study of blood T cell repertoires in COVID-19. Profiling relied on immunoSEQ multiplex PCR, and the TCRdb table lists in-frame clones only, not all of them. The sample holds approximately 210,000 clones; around 80% are singletons and the top ten take 3.5% to 4.5%. Input material: PBMCs or T cells enriched from blood (not recorded which). The receptors were sampled from a man aged 25-40 years with acute COVID-19. The CDR3 runs from the conserved cysteine through the conserved F or W. D genes are given only for firm matches. Size values are once, few and many counts, or a class for expanded clones, and some rows have none.

j_gene	d_gene	abundance	v_gene	CDR3nt	CDR3aa
TRBJ2-7	-	once	TRBV23-1	TGCGCCAGCAGTCCTGAACCCGTAAAGGGAGTAATGGCCTACGAGCAGTACTTC	CASSPEPVKGVMAYEQYF
TRBJ2-7	TRBD1	once	TRBV7-9	TGTGCCAGCAGCCCGACAGGGGTCGGCGAGCAGTACTTC	CASSPTGVGEQYF
TRBJ2-7	-	-	TRBV27	TGTGCCAGCAGTGTACAGGGTATTTCCTACGAGCAGTACTTC	CASSVQGISYEQYF
TRBJ1-5	-	few	TRBV27	TGTGCCAGCAGTTTTTCAGGCAATCAGCCCCAGCATTTT	CASSFSGNQPQHF
TRBJ2-7	-	-	TRBV3-1/TRBV3-2	TGTGCCAGCAGCCAAGCCATCAACGAGCAGTACTTC	CASSQAINEQYF
TRBJ2-1	-	once	TRBV19	TGTGCCAGTAGTGACGGGGGTCCCAACAATGAGCAGTTCTTC	CASSDGGPNNEQFF
TRBJ1-1	-	-	TRBV29-1	TGCAGCGTCCAGAGACAGGACAGGAACACTGAAGCTTTCTTT	CSVQRQDRNTEAFF
TRBJ2-2	TRBD1	-	TRBV19	TGTGCCAGTAGTCTTCCGACAGGGACGATGAAGCTGTTTTTT	CASSLPTGTMKLFF
TRBJ1-5	-	-	TRBV6-1	TGTGCCAGCAGTGAAGTCAGGGGACCCCAGCCCCAGCATTTT	CASSEVRGPQPQHF
TRBJ2-2	TRBD1	once	TRBV4-2	TGTGCCAGCAGCCCACGGACAGGGGACACCGGGGAGCTGTTTTTT	CASSPRTGDTGELFF
TRBJ2-1	TRBD2	-	TRBV9	TGTGCCAGCAGCGTTTATCCGGGGGGGCCGTACAATGAGCAGTTCTTC	CASSVYPGGPYNEQFF
TRBJ1-2	-	-	TRBV23-1	TGCGCCAGCAGTCATCAGAGGGGCTACACCTTC	CASSHQRGYTF
TRBJ2-6	-	-	TRBV2	TGTGCCAGCAGTTCTGGGAGCTCTGGGGCCAACGTCCTGACTTTC	CASSSGSSGANVLTF
TRBJ1-2	-	-	TRBV5-4	TGTGCCAGCAGCTTGGCCGGGGGGGCAAACTATGGCTACACCTTC	CASSLAGGANYGYTF
TRBJ1-1	-	-	TRBV7-3	TGTGCCAGCAGCTTAAACCAGGCCCGCCCTGAAGCTTTCTTT	CASSLNQARPEAFF
TRBJ1-2	-	once	TRBV5-4	TGTGCCAGCAGCTTGGCCCAGGGCGGCGGTGGCTACACCTTC	CASSLAQGGGGYTF
TRBJ1-1	-	-	TRBV4-1	TGCGCCAGCAGCCAAGATCGGCAGGGCGAAAAGGTGGCTGAAGCTTTCTTT	CASSQDRQGEKVAEAFF
TRBJ1-3	-	-	TRBV5-1	TGCGCCAGCAGCCAGGGGAACACCATATATTTT	CASSQGNTIYF
TRBJ1-2	TRBD1	few	TRBV5-4	TGTGCCAGCACCGCCGGGACAGGGCTCAATGGACTCTATGGCTACACCTTC	CASTAGTGLNGLYGYTF
TRBJ2-3	TRBD2	-	TRBV2	TGTGCCAGCAGTCCACTAGCGGGGGGCACAGATACGCAGTATTTT	CASSPLAGGTDTQYF
TRBJ2-3	TRBD2	once	TRBV5-5	TGTGCCAGCAGCCAAATGGCGGCGGGGGGGGCAGATACGCAGTATTTT	CASSQMAAGGADTQYF
TRBJ1-2	TRBD1	-	TRBV28	TGTGCCAGCAGACAGGGGGGCTCCAACTATGGCTACACCTTC	CASRQGGSNYGYTF
TRBJ2-5	-	-	TRBV2	TGTGCCAGCAGTACCAGGGCGGTAGTAAAGACCCAGTACTTC	CASSTRAVVKTQYF
TRBJ1-5	TRBD1	-	TRBV7-9	TGTGCCAGCAGCAGAGGACAGGCCAATCAGCCCCAGCATTTT	CASSRGQANQPQHF
TRBJ2-7	TRBD1	-	TRBV18	TGTGCCAGCTCAGAACCGGGACAGGGGGCTTACGAGCAGTACTTC	CASSEPGQGAYEQYF
TRBJ2-7	-	once	TRBV9	TGTGCCAGCAGCGTAGATCCGGGAGAGACCTACGAGCAGTACTTC	CASSVDPGETYEQYF
TRBJ2-7	-	-	TRBV9	TGTGCCAGCAGCGTCTCAGGGGTGAGCTCCTACGAGCAGTACTTC	CASSVSGVSSYEQYF
TRBJ1-4	-	-	TRBV18	TGTGCCAGCTCACCACCGGGAAGGGGACTGGTTAATGAAAAACTGTTTTTT	CASSPPGRGLVNEKLFF
TRBJ1-5	-	few	TRBV19	TGTGCCAGTACCATGGTGGACAATAGCAATCAGCCCCAGCATTTT	CASTMVDNSNQPQHF
TRBJ1-2	TRBD1	-	TRBV5-4	TGTGCCAGCAGACTACAGGGGTATTATGGCTACACCTTC	CASRLQGYYGYTF
TRBJ2-5	TRBD1	-	TRBV7-3	TGTGCCAGCAGCCCCACAGGGGGCGTTGGAGAGACCCAGTACTTC	CASSPTGGVGETQYF
TRBJ1-6	TRBD1	few	TRBV12-5	TGTGCTAGTGGTTTGGGACAGGGCAATTCACCCCTCCACTTT	CASGLGQGNSPLHF
TRBJ1-4	-	few	TRBV30	TGTGCCTGGGAACATGGGGACACTCATGAAAAACTGTTTTTT	CAWEHGDTHEKLFF
TRBJ2-3	TRBD2	-	TRBV5-1	TGCGCCAGCAGCTTAGGATGGAGCGGGGGGGCCGGGGATACGCAGTATTTT	CASSLGWSGGAGDTQYF
TRBJ1-6	-	once	TRBV3-1/TRBV3-2	TGTGCCAGCAGCCAAGGATTAGGGGCCTCGGCTTCACCCCTCCACTTT	CASSQGLGASASPLHF
TRBJ1-4	-	once	TRBV28	TGTGCCAGCAGCCAGGGAGAAAAACTGTTTTTT	CASSQGEKLFF
TRBJ2-1	TRBD2	-	TRBV14	TGTGCCAGCAGCCCTAGCGGGGGGTCGGGAAATGAGCAGTTCTTC	CASSPSGGSGNEQFF
TRBJ1-5	-	-	TRBV6-1	TGTGCCAGCAGTGAACAGGGAACGCCCCAGCATTTT	CASSEQGTPQHF
TRBJ1-4	-	-	TRBV5-6	TGTGCCAGCAGCTTGGGGAGGGTTAATGAAAAACTGTTTTTT	CASSLGRVNEKLFF
TRBJ2-3	-	-	TRBV24-1	TGTGCCACCAGTGACCCAGACAGCGCAATGAGGGATACGCAGTATTTT	CATSDPDSAMRDTQYF
TRBJ1-3	-	-	TRBV9	TGTGCCAGCAGCGTAGAACCGGCAGGGTATAGCTCTGGAAACACCATATATTTT	CASSVEPAGYSSGNTIYF
TRBJ2-3	TRBD2	-	TRBV4-2	TGTGCCAGCAGCCAAGATTTGGCTAGCGGGGGAGATACGCAGTATTTT	CASSQDLASGGDTQYF
TRBJ2-1	TRBD1	-	TRBV7-9	TGTGCCAGCACCAACGCGAACAGGGGGCGAAATGAGCAGTTCTTC	CASTNANRGRNEQFF
TRBJ2-3	-	-	TRBV18	TGTGCCAGTACACTAGTGCTTGGGACAGATACGCAGTATTTT	CASTLVLGTDTQYF
TRBJ2-3	-	few	TRBV2	TGTGCCAGCAGGACCCCTCGGCAGGCAGATACGCAGTATTTT	CASRTPRQADTQYF